The 9 T cell receptor beta chains reported below all come from one sample, sequenced in a study of blood T cell repertoires in COVID-19. Assay used: immunoSEQ multiplex PCR; TCRdb lists only in-frame clones, some missing. The sample consists of 300,000 to 450,000 clones, around 89% of them appearing once. The sequenced sample consisted of PBMCs or T cells enriched from blood (not recorded which). The receptor set was obtained from a man aged 18 to 29 who had recovered from COVID-19.

V usage is TRBV6-5 and J usage is TRBJ2-3, with D possibly matching TRBD1 (6 bases). Germline CDR1 MNHEY, CDR2 SVGAGI. V shed 2 bases and J shed 9 bases, with 6 bases lying between them. This CDR3 has 11 residues. This CDR3 is CASSYTGTQYF. CDR3 bases: TGTGCCAGCAGTTACACAGGGACGCAGTATTTT.

The chain recombines TRBV19 with TRBJ2-7; the D gene is possibly TRBD2 (5 bases). The CDR3 has 15 residues. Deletions cut 6 bases from V and 2 bases from J, with 17 bases between. Germline CDR1 LNHDA, CDR2 SQIVND (reference sequence). CDR3 sequence (DNA): TGTGCCAGTAGGAAAGACGACACGGGGACCTACGAGCAGTACTTC. This sequence encodes CASRKDDTGTYEQYF.

The chain joins TRBV20-1 to TRBJ1-2; D might be TRBD1 (5 bases). CDR3 length equals 11 residues. Germline assignment: CDR1 DFQATT and CDR2 SNEGSKA (reference sequence). The V end lost 0 bases, the J end lost 8 bases, and 7 bases lay between the germline ends. This CDR3 reads CSARDRVGYTF. Here the CDR3 DNA reads TGCAGTGCTAGAGACAGGGTCGGCTACACCTTC.

This chain links TRBV7-9 with TRBJ1-2, with TRBD1 matching over 7 bases. Trimming cost V 5 bases and J 6 bases; bases outside gene matches: 9. The CDR3 has 14 amino acids. Germline V CDR1 and CDR2: SEHNR, FQNEAQ (reference sequence). DNA of the CDR3: TGTGCCAGCAGCCTAGAAGGGGGCTTAAATGGCTACACCTTC. Translated, it gives CASSLEGGLNGYTF.

The V gene is TRBV18, the J gene TRBJ1-3; 7 nucleotides match TRBD1. The ends lost 3 bases at V and 8 bases at J; junction bases unmatched: 7. The CDR3 sequence is 14 residues long. Germline CDR1 and CDR2: KGHSH and LQKENI. CDR3 sequence reads: CASSPRQGIDTIYF. For the CDR3, the DNA is TGTGCCAGCTCACCCCGACAGGGTATTGACACCATATATTTT. The complete variable domain, with remaining parts taken from reference TRBV18 and TRBJ1-3, reads NAGVMQNPRHLVRRRGQEARLRCSPMKGHSHVYWYRQLPEEGLKFMVYLQKENIIDESGMPKERFSAEFPKEGPSILRIQQVVRGDSAAYFCASSPRQGIDTIYFGEGSWLTVV.

On this clone itself: Different DNA sequences within this sample yield the same CDR3. The J gene is TRBJ2-1, the V gene TRBV7-3; tentatively, D is TRBD1 (6 bases). Germline lookup yields CDR1 SGHTA and CDR2 FQGTGA. V gave up 5 bases and J gave up 6 bases, with 8 bases separating them. The length of the CDR3 is 12 residues. The CDR3 protein is CASSQQGNEQFF. CDR3 DNA sequence: TGTGCCAGCAGCCAACAGGGCAATGAGCAGTTCTTC.

V gene TRBV6-1 combines with J gene TRBJ2-7, with 8 bases matching TRBD1. This CDR3 comprises 15 residues. Trimming removed 2 bases from V and 2 bases from J; junction bases left unmatched: 5. The V gene's germline CDR1 is MNHNS and CDR2 SASEGT. The CDR3 sequence: CASSESMDRAYEQYF. The CDR3 nucleotides are TGTGCCAGCAGTGAATCAATGGACAGGGCCTACGAGCAGTACTTC.

CDR3 bases: TGTGCCAGCAGCCAAGGGGGACAAGCGGGCAATCAGCCCCAGCATTTT. This codes for CASSQGGQAGNQPQHF. The chain is built from TRBV3-1 (or the pseudogene TRBV3-2) and TRBJ1-5; D possibly corresponds to TRBD1 (6 bases). Trimming cost V 1 base and J 2 bases, with 12 bases left between them. Germline CDR1 LGHDT, CDR2 YNNKEL (reference sequence). There are 16 residues in the CDR3.

J is TRBJ2-3 and V is TRBV7-6, with D perhaps matching TRBD1 (6 bases). Germline V lookup: CDR1 SGHVS, CDR2 FNYEAQ. Trimming left V 5 bases short and J 4 bases short, with 16 bases between. The CDR3 covers 15 residues. The CDR3 spells CASSRGQPIPDTQYF. The CDR3, as DNA: TGTGCCAGCAGCCGCGGACAGCCAATCCCAGATACGCAGTATTTT.